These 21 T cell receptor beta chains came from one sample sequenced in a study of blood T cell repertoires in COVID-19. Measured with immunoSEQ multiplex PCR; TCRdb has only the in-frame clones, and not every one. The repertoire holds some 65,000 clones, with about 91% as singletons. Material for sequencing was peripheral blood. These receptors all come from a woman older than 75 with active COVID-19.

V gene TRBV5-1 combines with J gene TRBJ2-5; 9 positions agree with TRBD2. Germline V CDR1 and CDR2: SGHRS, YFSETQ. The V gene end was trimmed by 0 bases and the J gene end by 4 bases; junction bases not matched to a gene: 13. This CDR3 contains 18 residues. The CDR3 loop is CASSLGPAGGGAGETQYF. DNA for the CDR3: TGCGCCAGCAGCTTGGGCCCAGCAGGCGGGGGGGCCGGAGAGACCCAGTACTTC. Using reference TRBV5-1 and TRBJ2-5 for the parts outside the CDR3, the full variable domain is KAGVTQTPRYLIKTRGQQVTLSCSPISGHRSVSWYQQTPGQGLQFLFEYFSETQRNKGNFPGRFSGRQFSNSRSEMNVSTLELGDSALYLCASSLGPAGGGAGETQYFGPGTRLLVL.

CDR3 sequence: CASSSRTGDNQPQHF. CDR3 bases: TGTGCCAGCAGCTCTCGGACAGGGGACAATCAGCCCCAGCATTTT. The V and J genes are TRBV7-2 and TRBJ1-5, with 9 bases lining up with TRBD1. V lost 4 bases and J lost 3; bases outside the gene matches: 4. From germline, CDR1 is SGHTA and CDR2 FQGNSA. The CDR3 has 15 amino acids.

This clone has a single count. The CDR3 spells CASSRGLAGGLLYNEQFF. CDR3 coding DNA: TGTGCCAGCTCACGAGGACTAGCGGGGGGGCTATTATACAATGAGCAGTTCTTC. The V gene is TRBV18, the J gene TRBJ2-1; 15 nucleotides align to TRBD2. This CDR3 spans 18 amino acids. The V gene end was trimmed by 4 bases and the J gene end by 4 bases; junction bases not matched to a gene: 8. CDR1 is KGHSH, CDR2 LQKENI, per germline.

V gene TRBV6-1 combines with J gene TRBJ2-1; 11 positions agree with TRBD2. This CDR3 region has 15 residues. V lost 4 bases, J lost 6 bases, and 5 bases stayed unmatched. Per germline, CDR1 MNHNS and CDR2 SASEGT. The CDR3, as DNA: TGTGCCAGCAGTGTAGCGGGGGGGCCGGGCAATGAGCAGTTCTTC. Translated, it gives CASSVAGGPGNEQFF.

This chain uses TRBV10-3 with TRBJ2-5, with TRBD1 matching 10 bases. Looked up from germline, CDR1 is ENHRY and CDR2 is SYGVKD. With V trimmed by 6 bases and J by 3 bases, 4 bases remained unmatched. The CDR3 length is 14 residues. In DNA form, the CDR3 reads TGTGCCATCAGGTCGGACAGGGGGGAAGAGACCCAGTACTTC. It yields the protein CAIRSDRGEETQYF.

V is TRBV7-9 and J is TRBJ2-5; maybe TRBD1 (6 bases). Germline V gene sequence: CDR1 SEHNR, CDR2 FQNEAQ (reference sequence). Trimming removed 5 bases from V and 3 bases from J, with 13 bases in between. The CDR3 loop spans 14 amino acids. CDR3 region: CASSAGTFKETQYF. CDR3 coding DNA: TGTGCCAGCAGCGCCGGGACATTTAAAGAGACCCAGTACTTC.

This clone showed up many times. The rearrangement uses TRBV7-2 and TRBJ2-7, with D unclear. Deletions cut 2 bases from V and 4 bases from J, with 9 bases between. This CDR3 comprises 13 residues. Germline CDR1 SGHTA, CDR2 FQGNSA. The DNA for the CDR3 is TGTGCCAGCAGCTTAAAACCCCAGTACGAGCAGTACTTC. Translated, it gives CASSLKPQYEQYF.

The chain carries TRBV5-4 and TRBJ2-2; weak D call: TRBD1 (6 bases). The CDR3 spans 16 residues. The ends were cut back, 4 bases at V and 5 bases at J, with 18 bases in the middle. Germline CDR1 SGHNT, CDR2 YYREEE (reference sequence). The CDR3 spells CASSPPARGDTGELFF. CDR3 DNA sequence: TGTGCCAGCAGCCCACCAGCCAGGGGAGATACCGGGGAGCTGTTTTTT.

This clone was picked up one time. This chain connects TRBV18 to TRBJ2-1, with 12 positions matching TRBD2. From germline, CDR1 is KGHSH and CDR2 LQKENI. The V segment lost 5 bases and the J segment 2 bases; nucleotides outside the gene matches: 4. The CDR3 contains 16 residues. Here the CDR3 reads CASSEPSGGAYNEQFF. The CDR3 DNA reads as TGTGCCAGCTCAGAGCCTAGCGGGGGGGCCTACAATGAGCAGTTCTTC.

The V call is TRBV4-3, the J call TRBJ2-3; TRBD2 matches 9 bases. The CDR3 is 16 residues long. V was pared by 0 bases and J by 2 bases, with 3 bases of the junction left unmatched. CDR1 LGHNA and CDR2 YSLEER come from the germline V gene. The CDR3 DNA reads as TGCGCCAGCAGCCAAGAGCGACTAGCGGACACAGATACGCAGTATTTT. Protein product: CASSQERLADTDTQYF.

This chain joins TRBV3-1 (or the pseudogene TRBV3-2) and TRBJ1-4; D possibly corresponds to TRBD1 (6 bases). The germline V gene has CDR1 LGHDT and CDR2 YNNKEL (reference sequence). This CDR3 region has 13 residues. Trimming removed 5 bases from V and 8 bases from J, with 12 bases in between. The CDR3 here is CASSLRGGEKLFF. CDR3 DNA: TGTGCCAGCAGCTTAAGAGGGGGAGAAAAACTGTTTTTT.

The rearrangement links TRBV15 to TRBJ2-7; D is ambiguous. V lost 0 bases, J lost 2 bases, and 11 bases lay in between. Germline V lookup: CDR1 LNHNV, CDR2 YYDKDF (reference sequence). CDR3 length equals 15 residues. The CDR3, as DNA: TGTGCCACCAGCAGAGATAGATCACAGCCCTACGAGCAGTACTTC. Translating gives CATSRDRSQPYEQYF.

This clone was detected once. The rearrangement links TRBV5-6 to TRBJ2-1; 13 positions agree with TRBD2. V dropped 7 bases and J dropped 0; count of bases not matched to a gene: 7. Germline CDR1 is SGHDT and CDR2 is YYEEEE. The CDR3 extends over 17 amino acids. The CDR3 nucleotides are TGTGCCAGCGGGACTAGCGGGGCTACTCTCTCCTACAATGAGCAGTTCTTC. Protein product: CASGTSGATLSYNEQFF.

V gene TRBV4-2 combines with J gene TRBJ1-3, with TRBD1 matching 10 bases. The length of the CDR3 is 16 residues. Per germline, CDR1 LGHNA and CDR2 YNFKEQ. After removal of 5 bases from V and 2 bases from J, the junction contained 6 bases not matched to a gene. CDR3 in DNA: TGTGCCAGCAGCAAGGGACAGGGGACGGCTGGAAACACCATATATTTT. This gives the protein CASSKGQGTAGNTIYF.

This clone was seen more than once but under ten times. CDR3 sequence reads: CASGLGQGSIRKETQYF. CDR3 in DNA: TGTGCTAGTGGTTTGGGACAGGGGAGTATAAGGAAAGAGACCCAGTACTTC. The chain is built from TRBV12-5 and TRBJ2-5; 8 bases align to TRBD1. The CDR3 has 17 residues. The V gene's germline CDR1 is LGHNT and CDR2 FRNRAP. V trimming: 1 base; J trimming: 3 bases; junction bases outside the gene matches: 10.

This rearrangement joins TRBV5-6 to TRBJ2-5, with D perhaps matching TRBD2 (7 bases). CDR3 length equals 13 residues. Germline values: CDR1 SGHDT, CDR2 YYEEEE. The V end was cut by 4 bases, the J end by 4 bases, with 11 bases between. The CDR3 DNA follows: TGTGCCAGCAGCCTAGGGGGGGTAGAGACCCAGTACTTC. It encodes CASSLGGVETQYF. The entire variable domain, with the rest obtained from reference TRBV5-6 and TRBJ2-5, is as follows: DAGVTQSPTHLIKTRGQQVTLRCSPKSGHDTVSWYQQALGQGPQFIFQYYEEEERQRGNFPDRFSGHQFPNYSSELNVNALLLGDSALYLCASSLGGVETQYFGPGTRLLVL.

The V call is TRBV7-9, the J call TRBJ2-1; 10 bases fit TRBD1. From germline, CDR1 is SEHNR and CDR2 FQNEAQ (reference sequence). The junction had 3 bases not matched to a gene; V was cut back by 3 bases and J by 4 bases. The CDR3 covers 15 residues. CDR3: CASSFRDRGYNEQFF. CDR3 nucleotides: TGTGCCAGCAGCTTTAGGGACAGGGGATACAATGAGCAGTTCTTC.

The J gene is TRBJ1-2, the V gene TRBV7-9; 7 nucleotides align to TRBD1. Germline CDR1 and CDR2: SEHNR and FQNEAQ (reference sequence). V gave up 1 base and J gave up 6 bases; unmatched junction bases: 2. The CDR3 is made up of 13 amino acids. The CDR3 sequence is CASSLGTGDGYTF. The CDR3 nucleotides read TGTGCCAGCAGCTTAGGGACAGGTGATGGCTACACCTTC.

DNA of the CDR3: TGTGCCAGCAGGTTCCTTGGAGGCGGGGGTCTCAATGAGCAGTTCTTC. Its translation: CASRFLGGGGLNEQFF. The V call is TRBV28, the J call TRBJ2-1; 7 nucleotides line up with TRBD2. The CDR3 covers 16 residues. Germline V gene sequence: CDR1 MDHEN, CDR2 SYDVKM. V lost 6 bases, J lost 6 bases, and 14 bases stayed unmatched.

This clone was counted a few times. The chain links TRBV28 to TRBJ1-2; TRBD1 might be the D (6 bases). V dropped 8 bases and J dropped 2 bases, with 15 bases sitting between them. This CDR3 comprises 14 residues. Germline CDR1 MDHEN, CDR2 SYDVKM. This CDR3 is CASQSGQLNYGYTF. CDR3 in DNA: TGTGCCAGCCAGTCAGGACAGTTAAACTATGGCTACACCTTC.

CDR3 residues: CASSLGTALYQETQYF. The CDR3 DNA follows: TGTGCCAGCAGCCTTGGGACTGCCTTGTACCAAGAGACCCAGTACTTC. This sequence joins TRBV14 and TRBJ2-5, with D maybe TRBD2 (6 bases). This CDR3 is built from 16 residues. CDR1 and CDR2 (germline): SGHDN, FVKESK. V lost 4 bases and J lost 0, with 15 bases in between.